This TCR beta chain was retrieved from a study of T cell responses to AZD1222 COVID-19 vaccine. Notes on this clone: Its target is unknown.

CDR1 is SGHKS and CDR2 is YYEKEE in the germline V gene (reference sequence). V was cut by 4 bases and J by 0 bases, with 11 bases left in between. The CDR3 covers 14 residues. Overall study findings and caveats: The donor group comprised mostly white British people and more females; the analysis possibly underestimated clonal diversity.

Clones were read by immunoSEQ multiplex PCR, and TCRdb kept only the in-frame ones, dropping some. This sample has approximately 120,000 clones, with 88% found just once. The material sequenced was peripheral blood, taken on day 0 of MenACWY control vaccination. This chain uses TRBV5-5 with TRBJ2-7; D is ambiguous. The sequence was collected from an adult in good health. CDR3 sequence reads: CASSRYWTSYEQYF. For the CDR3, the DNA is TGTGCCAGCAGCCGGTACTGGACCTCCTACGAGCAGTACTTC.